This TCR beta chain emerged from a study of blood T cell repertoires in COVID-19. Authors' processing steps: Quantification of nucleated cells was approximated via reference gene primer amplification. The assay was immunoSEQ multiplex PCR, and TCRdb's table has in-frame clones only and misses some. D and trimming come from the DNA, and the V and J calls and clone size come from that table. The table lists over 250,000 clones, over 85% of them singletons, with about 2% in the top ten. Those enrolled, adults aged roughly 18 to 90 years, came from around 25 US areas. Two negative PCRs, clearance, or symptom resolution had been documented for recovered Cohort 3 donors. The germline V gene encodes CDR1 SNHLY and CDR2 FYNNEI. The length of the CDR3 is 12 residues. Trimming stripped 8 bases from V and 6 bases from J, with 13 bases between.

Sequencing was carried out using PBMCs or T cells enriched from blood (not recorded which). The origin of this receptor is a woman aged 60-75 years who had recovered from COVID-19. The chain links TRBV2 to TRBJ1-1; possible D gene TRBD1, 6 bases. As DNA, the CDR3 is TGTGCCAGCGGGACGGACAGTCCTGAAGCTTTCTTT. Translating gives CASGTDSPEAFF. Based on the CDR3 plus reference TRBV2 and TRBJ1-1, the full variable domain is EPEVTQTPSHQVTQMGQEVILRCVPISNHLYFYWYRQILGQKVEFLVSFYNNEISEKSEIFDDQFSVERPDGSNFTLKIRSTKLEDSAMYFCASGTDSPEAFFGQGTRLTVV.